Following are 20 T cell receptor beta chains from one sample sequenced in a study of cytomegalovirus exposure and HLA in healthy donors. Primers included in the PCR were 60 Vbeta and 13 Jbeta primers. Assay: immunoSEQ multiplex PCR; the TCRdb copy retains only in-frame clones and omits some. The sample has approximately 220,000 clones; roughly 80% are singletons. The sample taken for sequencing was PBMCs. These receptors were taken from a girl between 2 and 10 years old in good health and CMV-seronegative.

J is TRBJ1-4 and V is TRBV5-4, with a weak D call TRBD1 (6 bases). This CDR3 contains 16 residues. The V end lost 2 bases, the J end lost 3 bases, and 14 bases lay between the germline ends. The germline V gene has CDR1 SGHNT and CDR2 YYREEE (reference sequence). The CDR3: CASSFGQTSPNEKLFF. The DNA of the CDR3 is TGTGCCAGCAGCTTTGGACAGACTTCCCCTAATGAAAAACTGTTTTTT. Full variable domain (missing parts from reference TRBV5-4 and TRBJ1-4): ETGVTQSPTHLIKTRGQQVTLRCSSQSGHNTVSWYQQALGQGPQFIFQYYREEENGRGNFPPRFSGLQFPNYSSELNVNALELDDSALYLCASSFGQTSPNEKLFFGSGTQLSVL.

V usage is TRBV5-4 and J usage is TRBJ2-3; TRBD1 agrees at 10 bases. Germline V gives CDR1 SGHNT, CDR2 YYREEE (reference sequence). J lost 4 bases, V lost 4 bases, and 6 bases had no gene match. This CDR3 has 15 residues. The CDR3 sequence: CASSPYGQGADTQYF. The CDR3 nucleotides read TGTGCCAGCAGCCCTTACGGACAGGGGGCAGATACGCAGTATTTT.

This clone was observed a handful of times. V is TRBV5-1 and J is TRBJ2-7; TRBD2 might be the D (6 bases). The CDR3 loop spans 16 amino acids. Germline CDR1 SGHRS, CDR2 YFSETQ. V was clipped by 0 bases and J by 0 bases, with 13 bases between them. CDR3 DNA sequence: TGCGCCAGCAGCTTGGAGGGGACTCCAAGCTCCTACGAGCAGTACTTC. Encoded protein: CASSLEGTPSSYEQYF.

This chain joins TRBV7-9 and TRBJ1-2; D remains unclear. Germline CDR1 is SEHNR and CDR2 is FQNEAQ (reference sequence). The CDR3 covers 12 residues. The V and J ends lost 1 base and 4 bases respectively, with 4 bases between them. CDR3 loop: CASSLGVYGYTF. Written as DNA, the CDR3 is TGTGCCAGCAGCTTAGGAGTCTATGGCTACACCTTC. The full variable domain, rest sourced from reference TRBV7-9 and TRBJ1-2, is DTGVSQNPRHKITKRGQNVTFRCDPISEHNRLYWYRQTLGQGPEFLTYFQNEAQLEKSRLLSDRFSAERPKGSFSTLEIQRTEQGDSAMYLCASSLGVYGYTFGSGTRLTVV.

Comments on this clone: One junction end disagrees with the germline gene, perhaps due to a read error. V and J are TRBV6-5 and TRBJ1-5; unclear D gene. This CDR3 region has 15 residues. Germline-derived CDR1 and CDR2 are MNHEY and SVGAGI. CDR3 DNA sequence: TGTGCCAGCAGTGCCCGAGGAAGTGGCAATCAGCCCCTGCATTTT. As protein: CASSARGSGNQPLHF.

This clone was seen just once. V usage is TRBV19 and J usage is TRBJ2-7; 7 bases are shared with TRBD1. V shed 10 bases and J 4 bases; nucleotides not matched to a gene: 19. Per germline, CDR1 LNHDA and CDR2 SQIVND (reference sequence). The CDR3 extends over 16 amino acids. The CDR3 nucleotides are TGTGCCACTGGTTCTTACGGAGAGGGGGCCCTGTACGAGCAGTACTTC. Its protein is CATGSYGEGALYEQYF. Drawing the rest from reference TRBV19 and TRBJ2-7, the complete variable domain is DGGITQSPKYLFRKEGQNVTLSCEQNLNHDAMYWYRQDPGQGLRLIYYSQIVNDFQKGDIAEGYSVSREKKESFPLTVTSAQKNPTAFYLCATGSYGEGALYEQYFGPGTRLTVT.

The chain is built from TRBV5-6 and TRBJ2-5, with D possibly being TRBD2 (5 bases). V was pared by 2 bases and J by 4 bases, with 12 bases between. The germline V gene has CDR1 SGHDT and CDR2 YYEEEE. This CDR3 is 14 amino acids long. The CDR3 coding sequence is TGTGCCAGCAGCTTTCGGGGATCCCTAGAGACCCAGTACTTC. Its protein is CASSFRGSLETQYF.

The chain uses TRBV29-1 and TRBJ2-4, with D perhaps matching TRBD2 (6 bases). Germline CDR1 and CDR2: SQVTM and ANQGSEA. The CDR3 consists of 13 residues. The V gene lost 6 bases and the J gene lost 1 base, with 10 bases spanning the gap. CDR3 DNA: TGCAGCGTGGAGGCGGGGGCCAAAAACATTCAGTACTTC. The encoded protein is CSVEAGAKNIQYF.

This chain links TRBV27 with TRBJ2-1; 10 bases line up with TRBD2. Trimming at V came to 3 bases and at J to 4 bases, leaving 3 bases not matched to a gene. CDR3 length: 15 amino acids. Germline loops: CDR1 MNHEY, CDR2 SMNVEV (reference sequence). The CDR3 DNA reads as TGTGCCAGCAGTTTCGGACTAGCGGATTACAATGAGCAGTTCTTC. It encodes CASSFGLADYNEQFF.

This clone was detected once. V usage is TRBV2 and J usage is TRBJ2-5, with D possibly being TRBD2 (6 bases). V shed 3 bases and J shed 7 bases, with 12 bases lying between them. This CDR3 is 13 amino acids long. The germline gives CDR1 SNHLY, CDR2 FYNNEI. The CDR3 protein is CASSDGGRGTQYF. The CDR3 DNA follows: TGTGCCAGCAGTGACGGCGGGCGGGGGACCCAGTACTTC.

The gene calls are TRBV18 and TRBJ1-3, with D possibly being TRBD1 (6 bases). The V gene lost 1 base and the J gene lost 7 bases, with 8 bases spanning the gap. Germline V gene lookup returns CDR1 KGHSH and CDR2 LQKENI. The CDR3 sequence is 13 residues long. CDR3 bases: TGTGCCAGCTCACCACAGGGGGTGAACACCATATATTTT. Translation: CASSPQGVNTIYF.

V gene TRBV29-1 combines with J gene TRBJ2-7; D gene ambiguous. Germline V gene sequence: CDR1 SQVTM, CDR2 ANQGSEA. V lost 6 bases, J lost 0 bases, and 9 bases lay in between. This CDR3 has 12 residues. The CDR3 protein is CSVTLSSYEQYF. As DNA, the CDR3 is TGCAGCGTGACTCTGAGCTCCTACGAGCAGTACTTC.

This clone was recorded once. A read error may account for a junction end that differs from germline. This chain uses TRBV19 with TRBJ1-6, with 7 bases identical to TRBD1. CDR1 is LNHDA and CDR2 is SQIVND in the germline V gene (reference sequence). The CDR3 totals 14 residues. The chain's CDR3 is CAGSIGDRNSPLHF. As DNA, the CDR3 is TGTGCCGGTAGTATAGGGGACAGAAATTCACCCCTCCACTTT.

This rearrangement joins TRBV28 to TRBJ2-7; D may be TRBD2 (7 bases). V was clipped by 4 bases and J by 2 bases, with 9 bases between them. CDR3 size: 13 residues. Germline-derived CDR1 and CDR2 are MDHEN and SYDVKM. The CDR3 sequence is CASSWGGPYEQYF. For the CDR3, the DNA is TGTGCCAGCAGTTGGGGGGGCCCCTACGAGCAGTACTTC.

The gene calls are TRBV18 and TRBJ2-2, with 9 nucleotides matching TRBD1. The length of the CDR3 is 17 residues. Unmatched junction bases numbered 14, after V lost 8 bases and J lost 4 bases. The germline V gene encodes CDR1 KGHSH and CDR2 LQKENI. The CDR3 sequence is CASTHNSLTGGTGELFF. CDR3 nucleotide sequence: TGTGCCAGCACCCATAACTCGCTGACAGGGGGCACCGGGGAGCTGTTTTTT.

Concerning this clone: Other DNA sequences from this sample encode an identical CDR3 as well. The J gene is TRBJ2-5, the V gene TRBV19, with no clear D. The CDR3 runs 13 residues. Trimming stripped 4 bases from V and 0 bases from J, with 6 bases between. Germline V lookup: CDR1 LNHDA, CDR2 SQIVND (reference sequence). The CDR3 loop is CASSTRYQETQYF. CDR3 nucleotides: TGTGCCAGTAGTACGCGGTACCAAGAGACCCAGTACTTC.

V gene TRBV5-1 combines with J gene TRBJ2-5; a possible D gene is TRBD2 (5 bases). The closer fit of TRBJ2-7 to the DNA end suggests the J call may be wrong. The germline V gene has CDR1 SGHRS and CDR2 YFSETQ. The CDR3 consists of 14 residues. Written as DNA, the CDR3 is TGCGCCAGCAGCTTGGACCGGGGTACCTACGAGCAGTACTTC. Amino acids: CASSLDRGTYEQYF.

This sequence joins TRBV10-3 and TRBJ2-6; 7 positions match TRBD2. This CDR3 is built from 16 residues. Trimming removed 6 bases from V and 3 bases from J; junction bases left unmatched: 8. Germline lookup yields CDR1 ENHRY and CDR2 SYGVKD. The CDR3: CAISTGTNSGANVLTF. The DNA for the CDR3 is TGTGCCATCAGCACCGGGACTAATAGTGGGGCCAACGTCCTGACTTTC.

CDR3 sequence: CASNSSCPTGNQPQHF. The DNA for the CDR3 is TGTGCCAGCAACTCTTCGTGCCCCACAGGGAATCAGCCCCAGCATTTT. The chain has TRBV27 and TRBJ1-5; D is possibly TRBD1 (6 bases). The CDR3 covers 16 residues. The V end was cut by 7 bases, the J end by 4 bases, with 20 bases between. Germline values: CDR1 MNHEY, CDR2 SMNVEV (reference sequence).

The chain has TRBV4-1 and TRBJ2-1, with TRBD2 identical over 10 bases. This CDR3 has 17 amino acids. Trimming cost V 0 bases and J 5 bases; bases outside gene matches: 7. Per germline, CDR1 MGHRA and CDR2 YSYEKL. The CDR3 sequence: CASSQESHSGGNNEQFF. DNA for the CDR3: TGCGCCAGCAGCCAAGAGAGTCATAGCGGGGGGAACAATGAGCAGTTCTTC.